These T cell receptor beta chains were read from a single sample in a study of blood T cell repertoires in COVID-19. Libraries were prepared by immunoSEQ multiplex PCR; TCRdb keeps only in-frame clonotypes and omits some of them. The sample includes fewer than 90,000 clones, about 85% of them seen just once. Sequencing was performed on peripheral blood. These receptors were obtained from a male donor with acute or convalescent COVID-19. The CDR3 runs from the conserved cysteine through the conserved F or W. Each record gives: clone size, V gene, J gene, D gene, CDR3 protein, CDR3 DNA. D genes are given only for firm matches. Rows give clone size only sometimes, using once, few, many, or a class for an expanded clone.

.,TRBV25-1,TRBJ1-2,.,CASSEGTTAGYTF,TGTGCCAGCAGTGAAGGCACTACGGCTGGCTACACCTTC
.,TRBV3-1/TRBV3-2,TRBJ2-7,TRBD1,CASSPTGGLYEQYF,TGTGCCAGCAGCCCGACAGGGGGCCTGTACGAGCAGTACTTC
.,TRBV13,TRBJ2-5,TRBD1,CASSWGQQETQYF,TGTGCCAGCAGCTGGGGACAGCAAGAGACCCAGTACTTC
.,TRBV2,TRBJ1-1,.,CASLEDSEAFF,TGTGCCAGCCTGGAGGACAGTGAAGCTTTCTTT
few,TRBV5-4,TRBJ2-2,.,CASSSQTGPFTNTGELFF,TGTGCCAGCAGCTCCCAGACAGGCCCGTTCACCAACACCGGGGAGCTGTTTTTT
.,TRBV20-1,TRBJ1-6,TRBD1,CSASHQGASYNSPLHF,TGCAGTGCTAGTCACCAGGGGGCCTCCTATAATTCACCCCTCCACTTT
.,TRBV6-5,TRBJ1-5,.,CASSYAGQSNQPQHF,TGTGCCAGCAGTTACGCAGGACAGAGCAATCAGCCCCAGCATTTT
.,TRBV7-9,TRBJ2-5,.,CASSLIRETQYF,TGTGCCAGCAGCTTAATCCGAGAGACCCAGTACTTC
.,TRBV19,TRBJ2-5,TRBD1,CASSPGTVETQYF,TGTGCCAGTAGTCCCGGGACAGTCGAGACCCAGTACTTC
.,TRBV7-2,TRBJ1-2,TRBD1,CASSRDRSSYGYTF,TGTGCCAGCAGCCGGGACAGAAGCAGCTATGGCTACACCTTC
.,TRBV9,TRBJ2-1,TRBD2,CASSVRGRDEQFF,TGTGCCAGCAGCGTGAGAGGGAGGGATGAGCAGTTCTTC
.,TRBV6-5,TRBJ1-2,TRBD1,CASSYAGTDYGYTF,TGTGCCAGCAGTTACGCCGGGACAGACTATGGCTACACCTTC
.,TRBV5-1,TRBJ1-6,.,CASTGNNSPLHF,TGCGCCAGCACCGGTAATAATTCACCCCTCCACTTT
.,TRBV5-1,TRBJ2-1,TRBD2,CASSFSGATWNEQFF,TGCGCCAGCAGCTTTAGCGGGGCAACGTGGAATGAGCAGTTCTTC
.,TRBV18,TRBJ2-2,.,CASSSQGGTGELFF,TGTGCCAGCTCGTCGCAGGGTGGCACCGGGGAGCTGTTTTTT
.,TRBV6-4,TRBJ2-3,TRBD2,CASSELSGTADTQYF,TGTGCCAGCAGTGAACTCAGCGGGACGGCAGATACGCAGTATTTT
once,TRBV6-5,TRBJ2-7,TRBD1,CASTGQGAPSYEQYF,TGTGCCAGCACCGGACAGGGGGCGCCTTCCTACGAGCAGTACTTC
.,TRBV18,TRBJ2-1,TRBD2,CASSPPGTSGGQGGGEQFF,TGTGCCAGCTCACCTCCTGGGACTAGCGGGGGTCAAGGGGGCGGAGAGCAGTTCTTC
.,TRBV5-4,TRBJ1-4,.,CASSKAGASNEKLFF,TGTGCCAGCAGCAAGGCAGGGGCTAGCAATGAAAAACTGTTTTTT
once,TRBV28,TRBJ1-5,.,CASSPPRENQPQHF,TGTGCCAGCAGTCCCCCCCGGGAAAATCAGCCCCAGCATTTT
.,TRBV6-5,TRBJ2-2,TRBD2,CASSSSWGGTGELFF,TGTGCCAGCAGCTCCTCGTGGGGAGGGACCGGGGAGCTGTTTTTT
.,TRBV5-4,TRBJ1-4,.,CASSLEGGKDEKLFF,TGTGCCAGCAGCTTGGAGGGGGGGAAGGATGAAAAACTGTTTTTT
.,TRBV7-2,TRBJ2-6,.,CASSPPGGANVLTF,TGTGCCAGCAGCCCCCCGGGAGGGGCCAACGTCCTGACTTTC
.,TRBV29-1,TRBJ2-5,TRBD2,CSAVLAGGGETQYF,TGCAGCGCTGTACTAGCGGGGGGGGGAGAGACCCAGTACTTC
.,TRBV2,TRBJ2-1,TRBD1,CASSAIPGQGDNEQFF,TGTGCCAGCAGTGCAATTCCGGGACAGGGCGACAATGAGCAGTTCTTC
.,TRBV4-1,TRBJ2-1,.,CASSQDRAGYSYNEQFF,TGCGCCAGCAGCCAAGATAGAGCAGGGTACTCCTACAATGAGCAGTTCTTC
.,TRBV14,TRBJ1-2,.,CARPKFGHYGYTF,TGTGCCCGCCCCAAGTTCGGTCACTATGGCTACACCTTC
.,TRBV18,TRBJ1-1,TRBD1,CASSTRQGTEAFF,TGTGCCAGCTCAACCCGACAGGGCACTGAAGCTTTCTTT
once,TRBV4-1,TRBJ1-4,.,CASSLLLREKLFF,TGCGCCAGCAGCCTCCTCTTGCGCGAAAAACTGTTTTTT
.,TRBV29-1,TRBJ2-1,TRBD2,CSVELAGNEQFF,TGCAGCGTTGAGCTAGCGGGCAATGAGCAGTTCTTC
.,TRBV6-1,TRBJ2-1,TRBD1,CASSQGQWQFF,TGTGCCAGCAGCCAGGGACAGTGGCAGTTCTTC
.,TRBV4-1,TRBJ1-1,.,CASSHRNTEAFF,TGCGCCAGCAGCCACAGGAACACTGAAGCTTTCTTT
.,TRBV6-5,TRBJ1-1,.,CASTWGGNTEAFF,TGTGCCAGCACCTGGGGGGGGAACACTGAAGCTTTCTTT
.,TRBV9,TRBJ1-1,TRBD1,CASSPQGQSSSEAFF,TGTGCCAGCAGTCCGCAGGGACAGTCGAGCTCTGAAGCTTTCTTT
few,TRBV6-5,TRBJ1-2,TRBD1,CASKGAGPGGYTF,TGTGCCAGCAAGGGGGCAGGGCCTGGTGGCTACACCTTC
once,TRBV30,TRBJ1-6,TRBD1,CAWTPRDRETNSPLHF,TGTGCCTGGACCCCCCGGGACAGAGAAACCAATTCACCCCTCCACTTT
once,TRBV7-8,TRBJ2-7,.,CASSLRVMQDLGQYF,TGTGCCAGCAGCTTACGCGTAATGCAGGATTTGGGGCAGTACTTC
.,TRBV11-1,TRBJ2-7,.,CASSFRQGGYEQYF,TGTGCCAGCAGCTTCCGACAGGGAGGCTACGAGCAGTACTTC
.,TRBV27,TRBJ1-2,.,CASHTAGAGGYTF,TGTGCCAGCCACACTGCAGGGGCTGGGGGCTACACCTTC
.,TRBV7-6,TRBJ2-2,TRBD1,CASSRSRGQVATGELFF,TGTGCCAGCAGCCGTAGCCGTGGACAGGTGGCCACCGGGGAGCTGTTTTTT
.,TRBV2,TRBJ2-7,.,CASRGLSYEQYF,TGTGCCAGCAGGGGGCTCTCCTACGAGCAGTACTTC
.,TRBV6-5,TRBJ2-5,.,CASELGKTQYF,TGTGCCAGCGAGCTAGGTAAGACCCAGTACTTC
.,TRBV6-2/TRBV6-3,TRBJ2-2,.,CASSQPPMARELFF,TGTGCCAGCAGCCAACCACCAATGGCCCGGGAGCTGTTTTTT
.,TRBV5-4,TRBJ2-5,TRBD1,CASSLVQGKETQYF,TGTGCCAGCAGCTTGGTACAGGGGAAAGAGACCCAGTACTTC
few,TRBV6-2/TRBV6-3,TRBJ1-2,TRBD1,CASSSEDRVGYGYTF,TGTGCCAGCAGTTCGGAGGACAGGGTGGGCTATGGCTACACCTTC